This TCR beta chain was obtained from a study of early T cells in non-severe SARS-CoV-2 infection. Germline V gene data show CDR1 as LGHDT and CDR2 as YNNKEL (reference sequence). The germline V and J ends were trimmed by 1 base and 9 bases, with 7 bases remaining between them. The CDR3 has 12 amino acids. TCRdb itself ran the 5' RACE reads through MiXCR, one entry per CDR3 protein. The data hold tens of thousands of distinct CDR3 sequences, with roughly a tenth observed a single time. The sequence was collected from an adult who was a healthcare worker with PCR-confirmed SARS-CoV-2 infection or an uninfected control (not recorded which). Input material: whole blood. The V gene is TRBV3-1, the J gene TRBJ2-1; tentatively, D is TRBD1 (6 bases). CDR3 sequence reads: CASSQVGAEQFF. The CDR3 DNA is TGTGCCAGCAGCCAAGTGGGGGCTGAGCAGTTCTTC.